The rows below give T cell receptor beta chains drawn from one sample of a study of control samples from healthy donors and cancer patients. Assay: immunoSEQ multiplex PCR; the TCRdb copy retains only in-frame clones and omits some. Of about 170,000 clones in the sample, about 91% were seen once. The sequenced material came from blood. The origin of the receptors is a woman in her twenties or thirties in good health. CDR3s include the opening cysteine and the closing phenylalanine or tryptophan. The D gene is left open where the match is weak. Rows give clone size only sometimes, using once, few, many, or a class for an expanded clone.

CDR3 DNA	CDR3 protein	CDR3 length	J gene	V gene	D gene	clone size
TGTGCCAGCAGCGGAGGGGGAAATGAAGCTTTCTTT	CASSGGGNEAFF	12	TRBJ1-1	TRBV9	.	.
TGTGCCAGCAGTTTTCGAAGATACTCTGGAAACACCATATATTTT	CASSFRRYSGNTIYF	15	TRBJ1-3	TRBV28	.	.
TGTGCCTGCGAAGCCGGGGGTGGAAACACCATATATTTT	CACEAGGGNTIYF	13	TRBJ1-3	TRBV2	.	.
TGTGCCAGCAGTTATTGGGGCTTCAAAGTCAACAATGAGCAGTTCTTC	CASSYWGFKVNNEQFF	16	TRBJ2-1	TRBV6-6	.	.
TGTGCCAGCAGCCAAGATCCGGGGGGGGCCGGGGAGACCCAGTACTTC	CASSQDPGGAGETQYF	16	TRBJ2-5	TRBV3-1/TRBV3-2	TRBD2	.
TGTGCCAGCAGACCCTCCACCAAATCCTACGAGCAGTACTTC	CASRPSTKSYEQYF	14	TRBJ2-7	TRBV6-5	.	.
TGTGCCAGCAGTTCCAACAGGACACCCCTCCACTTT	CASSSNRTPLHF	12	TRBJ1-6	TRBV6-5	.	.
TGCAGCGTTGAAGGACAGGGCACCTATGGCTACACCTTC	CSVEGQGTYGYTF	13	TRBJ1-2	TRBV29-1	TRBD1	few
TGTGCCAGCGTTAGCGGGAGGTCCTACACAGATACGCAGTATTTT	CASVSGRSYTDTQYF	15	TRBJ2-3	TRBV3-1/TRBV3-2	TRBD2	.
TGTGCCAGCAGCTTGGTCCTAGCGTCGGGCACCGGGGAGCTGTTTTTT	CASSLVLASGTGELFF	16	TRBJ2-2	TRBV11-3	.	.
TGTGCCAGCAGCCAAGGGGAGGGAAATTCACCCCTCCACTTT	CASSQGEGNSPLHF	14	TRBJ1-6	TRBV3-1/TRBV3-2	.	.
TGCAGCGTTGAAGACGGGACCACGAACACTGAAGCTTTCTTT	CSVEDGTTNTEAFF	14	TRBJ1-1	TRBV29-1	.	.
TGTGCCACTAACCCTACAGGGGGCAACTACAATGAGCAGTTCTTC	CATNPTGGNYNEQFF	15	TRBJ2-1	TRBV15	TRBD1	.
TGCGCCAGCAGTACCCCCGGGACAGGAGGGCATGAGCAGTTCTTC	CASSTPGTGGHEQFF	15	TRBJ2-1	TRBV10-1	TRBD1	few
TGTGCCAGCAGTTCAGGGGCGAGGCCCGTAACCGGGGAGCTGTTTTTT	CASSSGARPVTGELFF	16	TRBJ2-2	TRBV6-2/TRBV6-3	.	.
TGTGCCAGCAGCTTATATTGGCGCACAGATACGCAGTATTTT	CASSLYWRTDTQYF	14	TRBJ2-3	TRBV7-8	.	.
TGCGCCAGCAGCTTGGACGGGAGAGTCTACAATGAGCAGTTCTTC	CASSLDGRVYNEQFF	15	TRBJ2-1	TRBV5-1	.	.
TGCAGCGTGCCCGGGACTAGAGGCTACACCTTC	CSVPGTRGYTF	11	TRBJ1-2	TRBV29-1	.	.
TGTGCCAGCAGCGTAGATATAGGGACTGCAAACGATGGCTACACCTTC	CASSVDIGTANDGYTF	16	TRBJ1-2	TRBV9	.	.
TGTGCCAGCAGTTTAGAGGTGGGGGAGAACATTCAGTACTTC	CASSLEVGENIQYF	14	TRBJ2-4	TRBV28	.	.
TGTGCCTGGAGTGTCGGTGGGGGTACTGAAGCTTTCTTT	CAWSVGGGTEAFF	13	TRBJ1-1	TRBV30	.	.
TGCGCCAGCAGCCAAGACCCGGGGGGCTGGCAGCCCCAGCATTTT	CASSQDPGGWQPQHF	15	TRBJ1-5	TRBV4-1	.	.
TGTGCCAGCAGTTACTCGATCCAGCGGGTCTACAATGAGCAGTTCTTC	CASSYSIQRVYNEQFF	16	TRBJ2-1	TRBV6-5	.	.
TGTGCCAGCAGCTTACCATGGGACAGCAGCTCTGGGGCCAACGTCCTGACTTTC	CASSLPWDSSSGANVLTF	18	TRBJ2-6	TRBV7-9	TRBD1	.
TGTGCCAGCAGCCATTATCCGGCGTCCTGGAAGGCAGATACGCAGTATTTT	CASSHYPASWKADTQYF	17	TRBJ2-3	TRBV3-1/TRBV3-2	.	.
TGTGCCAGCTCACCACGCGGCCCGGGAGGTGAGGATTCACCCCTCCACTTT	CASSPRGPGGEDSPLHF	17	TRBJ1-6	TRBV18	.	.
TGTGCCAGCAGTTTAAACACAGGGCCCCACGAGCAGTACTTC	CASSLNTGPHEQYF	14	TRBJ2-7	TRBV28	.	.
TGTGCCAGCAGCTTGCCGACAGCGGGGGGGAACACCGGGGAGCTGTTTTTT	CASSLPTAGGNTGELFF	17	TRBJ2-2	TRBV9	TRBD2	.
TGTGCCAGCAGTTCTCGAGGCACCGGGGAGCTGTTTTTT	CASSSRGTGELFF	13	TRBJ2-2	TRBV12-3/TRBV12-4	.	.
TGTGCCAGCAGCCCTAGGGGGGGATTTGAGCAGTTCTTC	CASSPRGGFEQFF	13	TRBJ2-1	TRBV11-3	.	.
TGCGCCAGCAGCCAAGTAGCGGGAGCCGATGAGCAGTTCTTC	CASSQVAGADEQFF	14	TRBJ2-1	TRBV4-1	TRBD2	.
TGTGCCAGCAGCCCCCCGGGACTATGCTCCCAAGAGACCCAGTACTTC	CASSPPGLCSQETQYF	16	TRBJ2-5	TRBV7-4	TRBD2	.
TGTGCCAGCAGAGACCTTGAGGCTGCGAGCACTGAAGCTTTCTTT	CASRDLEAASTEAFF	15	TRBJ1-1	TRBV27	.	once
TGTGCCACCAGCACAGGGGGCTCGAGCAATCAGCCCCAGCATTTT	CATSTGGSSNQPQHF	15	TRBJ1-5	TRBV15	TRBD1	.
TGTGCCACCAGCGCAGGGGAAGGCTCCTACAATGAGCAGTTCTTC	CATSAGEGSYNEQFF	15	TRBJ2-1	TRBV15	.	.
TGTGCCAGCCGGGCGCGGGGGGCTAGCACAGATACGCAGTATTTT	CASRARGASTDTQYF	15	TRBJ2-3	TRBV5-4	TRBD2	.
TGTGCCAGCAGCCAGGGCACTAGCGGGATTGGCGAGCAGTACTTC	CASSQGTSGIGEQYF	15	TRBJ2-7	TRBV3-1/TRBV3-2	TRBD2	.
TGTGCCAGCAGCTGGACAGGGTCGGCCGTCTACACCTTC	CASSWTGSAVYTF	13	TRBJ1-2	TRBV11-1	TRBD1	few
TGTGCCAGCAGTGAAGTTCGCGGGGGGGCGGCCCAGTACTTC	CASSEVRGGAAQYF	14	TRBJ2-5	TRBV6-1	TRBD2	.
TGTGCCAGCAGCCCCGAGAGGGGAACGTACAATGAGCAGTTCTTC	CASSPERGTYNEQFF	15	TRBJ2-1	TRBV11-3	.	.
TGTGCCAGCAGCGGGTTGACTAGCGGGAGAAGCACAGATACGCAGTATTTT	CASSGLTSGRSTDTQYF	17	TRBJ2-3	TRBV13	TRBD2	.
TGCGCCAGCAGCCCGAAAGCCGGGACAGGGGACGAGCAGTACTTC	CASSPKAGTGDEQYF	15	TRBJ2-7	TRBV5-1	TRBD1	.
TGTGCCAGTAGCCTGGGACTAGTTTACGAGCAGTACTTC	CASSLGLVYEQYF	13	TRBJ2-7	TRBV19	TRBD2	.
TGTGCCAGCAGCTTTAGCGGGAGGCCCTACGAGCAGTACTTC	CASSFSGRPYEQYF	14	TRBJ2-7	TRBV7-2	TRBD2	.